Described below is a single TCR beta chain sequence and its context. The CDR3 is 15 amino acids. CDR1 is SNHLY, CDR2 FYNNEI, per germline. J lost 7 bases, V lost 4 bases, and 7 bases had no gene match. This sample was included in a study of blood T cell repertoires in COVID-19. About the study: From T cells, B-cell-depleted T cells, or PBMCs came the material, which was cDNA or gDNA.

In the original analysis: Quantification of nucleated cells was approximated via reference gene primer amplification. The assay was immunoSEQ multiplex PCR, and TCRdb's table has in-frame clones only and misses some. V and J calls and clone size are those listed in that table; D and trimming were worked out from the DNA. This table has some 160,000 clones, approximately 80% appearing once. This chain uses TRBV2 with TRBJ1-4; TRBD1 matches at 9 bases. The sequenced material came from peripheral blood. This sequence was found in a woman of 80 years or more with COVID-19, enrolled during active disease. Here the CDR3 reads CASSGGQGGAEKLFF. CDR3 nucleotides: TGTGCCAGCAGTGGGGGACAGGGAGGCGCTGAAAAACTGTTTTTT.